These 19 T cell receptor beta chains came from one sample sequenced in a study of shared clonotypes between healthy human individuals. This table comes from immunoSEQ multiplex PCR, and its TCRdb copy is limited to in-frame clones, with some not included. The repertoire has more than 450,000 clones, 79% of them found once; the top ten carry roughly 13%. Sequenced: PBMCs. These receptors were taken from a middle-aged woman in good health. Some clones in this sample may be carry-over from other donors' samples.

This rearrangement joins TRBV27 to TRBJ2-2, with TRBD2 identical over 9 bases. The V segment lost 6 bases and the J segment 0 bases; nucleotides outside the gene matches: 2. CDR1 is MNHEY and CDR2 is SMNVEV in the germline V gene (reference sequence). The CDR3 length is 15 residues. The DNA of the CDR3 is TGTGCCAGCAGGAGGACTAGCGCGAACACCGGGGAGCTGTTTTTT. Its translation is CASRRTSANTGELFF.

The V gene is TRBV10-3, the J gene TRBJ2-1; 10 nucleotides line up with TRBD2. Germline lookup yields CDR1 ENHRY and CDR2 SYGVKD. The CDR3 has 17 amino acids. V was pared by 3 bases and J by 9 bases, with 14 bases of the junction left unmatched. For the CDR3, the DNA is TGTGCCATCAGTGATTTTGGTTGGACTAGCGGAAGTGGTGAGCAGTTCTTC. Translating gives CAISDFGWTSGSGEQFF.

This CDR3 reads CASSRGISTDTQYF. Written as DNA, the CDR3 is TGTGCCAGCAGTCGCGGGATTAGCACAGATACGCAGTATTTT. The J gene is TRBJ2-3, the V gene TRBV6-5; tentatively, D is TRBD2 (6 bases). V was cut by 5 bases and J by 0 bases, with 9 bases left in between. CDR1 and CDR2 from the germline V gene are MNHEY and SVGAGI. The CDR3 contains 14 residues.

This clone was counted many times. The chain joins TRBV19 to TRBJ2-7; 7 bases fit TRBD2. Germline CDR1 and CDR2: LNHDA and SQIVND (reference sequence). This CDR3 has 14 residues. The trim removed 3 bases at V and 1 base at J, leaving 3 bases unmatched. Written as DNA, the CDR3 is TGTGCCAGTAGTATCCGGGGGGAGTCCTACGAGCAGTACTTC. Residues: CASSIRGESYEQYF.

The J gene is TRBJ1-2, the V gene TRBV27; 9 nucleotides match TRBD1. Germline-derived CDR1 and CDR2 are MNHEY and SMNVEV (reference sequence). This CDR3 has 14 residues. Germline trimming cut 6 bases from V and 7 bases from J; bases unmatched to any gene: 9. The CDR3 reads CASRTTGGARGYTF. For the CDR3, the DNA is TGTGCCAGCAGGACTACAGGGGGCGCCCGTGGCTACACCTTC.

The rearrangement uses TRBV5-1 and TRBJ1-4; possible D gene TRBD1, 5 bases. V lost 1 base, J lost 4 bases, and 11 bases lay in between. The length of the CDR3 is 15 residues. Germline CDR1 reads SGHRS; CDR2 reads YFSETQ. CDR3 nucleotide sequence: TGCGCCAGCAGCTTGAGGGGCAGGCATAATGAAAAACTGTTTTTT. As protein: CASSLRGRHNEKLFF.

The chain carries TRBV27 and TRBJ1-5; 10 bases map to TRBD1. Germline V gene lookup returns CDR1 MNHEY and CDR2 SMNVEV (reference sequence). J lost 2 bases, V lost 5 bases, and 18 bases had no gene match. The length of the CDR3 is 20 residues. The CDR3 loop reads CASSIRSSGTGVLGNQPQHF. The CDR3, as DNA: TGTGCCAGCAGTATCCGCTCCTCCGGGACAGGGGTCTTGGGCAATCAGCCCCAGCATTTT.

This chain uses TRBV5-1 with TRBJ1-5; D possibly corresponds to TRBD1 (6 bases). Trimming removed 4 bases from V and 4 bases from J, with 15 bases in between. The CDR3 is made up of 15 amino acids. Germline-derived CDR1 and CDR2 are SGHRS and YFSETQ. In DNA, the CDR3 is TGCGCCAGCAGCCCTACAGGGATTGGGAATCAGCCCCAGCATTTT. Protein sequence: CASSPTGIGNQPQHF.

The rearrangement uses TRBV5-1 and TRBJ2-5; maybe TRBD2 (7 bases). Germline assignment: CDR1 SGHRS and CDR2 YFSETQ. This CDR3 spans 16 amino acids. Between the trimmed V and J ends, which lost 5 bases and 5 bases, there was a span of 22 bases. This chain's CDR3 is CASRLRGGGPGETQYF. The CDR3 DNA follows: TGCGCCAGCAGGCTGAGAGGGGGAGGGCCGGGGGAGACCCAGTACTTC.

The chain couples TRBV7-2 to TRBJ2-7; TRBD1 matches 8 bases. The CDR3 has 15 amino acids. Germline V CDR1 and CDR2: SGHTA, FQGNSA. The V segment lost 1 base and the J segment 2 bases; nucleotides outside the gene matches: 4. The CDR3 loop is CASSLGTGIPYEQYF. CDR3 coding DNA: TGTGCCAGCAGCTTAGGGACAGGGATTCCCTACGAGCAGTACTTC.

Here the CDR3 reads CASSLRLAGGNEQFF. In nucleotides, the CDR3 is TGTGCCAGCAGCTTGAGACTAGCGGGAGGGAATGAGCAGTTCTTC. J is TRBJ2-1 and V is TRBV5-4; TRBD2 matches 14 bases. CDR3 length: 15 residues. CDR1 and CDR2 from the germline V gene are SGHNT and YYREEE (reference sequence). V dropped 1 base and J dropped 7; count of bases not matched to a gene: 1.

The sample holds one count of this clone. This CDR3 is CASSQALGFSTDTQYF. The CDR3 DNA follows: TGTGCCAGTAGCCAGGCGCTGGGTTTTAGCACAGATACGCAGTATTTT. The genes are TRBV19 and TRBJ2-3; no definite D call. This CDR3 comprises 16 residues. The germline V gene encodes CDR1 LNHDA and CDR2 SQIVND (reference sequence). Trimming took 6 bases from V and 0 from J, leaving 16 bases between them.

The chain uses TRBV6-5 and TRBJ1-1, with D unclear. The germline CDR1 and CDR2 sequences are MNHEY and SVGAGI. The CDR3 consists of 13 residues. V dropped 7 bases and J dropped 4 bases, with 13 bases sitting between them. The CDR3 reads CASTQSGSTEAFF. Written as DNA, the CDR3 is TGTGCCAGCACCCAGTCGGGGAGCACTGAAGCTTTCTTT.

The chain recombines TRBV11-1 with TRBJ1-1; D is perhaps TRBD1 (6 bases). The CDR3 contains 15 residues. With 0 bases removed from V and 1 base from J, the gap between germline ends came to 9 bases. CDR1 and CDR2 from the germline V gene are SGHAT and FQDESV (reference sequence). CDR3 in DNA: TGTGCCAGCAGCTTAGCAGGGGGAAGGAACACTGAAGCTTTCTTT. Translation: CASSLAGGRNTEAFF.

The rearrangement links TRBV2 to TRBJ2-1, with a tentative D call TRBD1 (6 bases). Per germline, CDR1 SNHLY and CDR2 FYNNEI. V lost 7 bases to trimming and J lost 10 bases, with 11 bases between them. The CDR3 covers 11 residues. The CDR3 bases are TGTGCCAGCACAACAGGGATAGAGCAGTTCTTC. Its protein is CASTTGIEQFF.

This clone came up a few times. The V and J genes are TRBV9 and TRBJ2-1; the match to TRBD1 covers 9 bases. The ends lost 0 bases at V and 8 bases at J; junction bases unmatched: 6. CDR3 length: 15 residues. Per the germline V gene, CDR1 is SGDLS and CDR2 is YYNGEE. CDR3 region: CASSVAGTGWDEQFF. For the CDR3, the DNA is TGTGCCAGCAGCGTAGCGGGGACAGGGTGGGATGAGCAGTTCTTC.

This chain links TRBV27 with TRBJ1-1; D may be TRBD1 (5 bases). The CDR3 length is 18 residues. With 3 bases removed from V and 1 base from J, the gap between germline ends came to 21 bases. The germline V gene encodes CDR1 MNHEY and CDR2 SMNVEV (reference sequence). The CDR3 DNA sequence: TGTGCCAGCAGTTTCGTTGGCCGAGCGAGGAGGGGGAACACTGAAGCTTTCTTT. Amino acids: CASSFVGRARRGNTEAFF.

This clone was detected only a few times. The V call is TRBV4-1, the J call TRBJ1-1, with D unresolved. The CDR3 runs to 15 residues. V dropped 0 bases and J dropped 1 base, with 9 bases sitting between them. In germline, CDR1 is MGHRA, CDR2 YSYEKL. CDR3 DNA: TGCGCCAGCAGCCAAGAATTACAGCCGAACACTGAAGCTTTCTTT. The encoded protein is CASSQELQPNTEAFF.

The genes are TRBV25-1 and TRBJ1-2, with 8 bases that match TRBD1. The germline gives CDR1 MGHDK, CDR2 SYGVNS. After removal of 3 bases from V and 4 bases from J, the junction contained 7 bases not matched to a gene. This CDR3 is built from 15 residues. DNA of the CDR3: TGTGCCAGCAGTGAGCCCGGGACAGGACTCTATGGCTACACCTTC. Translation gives CASSEPGTGLYGYTF.